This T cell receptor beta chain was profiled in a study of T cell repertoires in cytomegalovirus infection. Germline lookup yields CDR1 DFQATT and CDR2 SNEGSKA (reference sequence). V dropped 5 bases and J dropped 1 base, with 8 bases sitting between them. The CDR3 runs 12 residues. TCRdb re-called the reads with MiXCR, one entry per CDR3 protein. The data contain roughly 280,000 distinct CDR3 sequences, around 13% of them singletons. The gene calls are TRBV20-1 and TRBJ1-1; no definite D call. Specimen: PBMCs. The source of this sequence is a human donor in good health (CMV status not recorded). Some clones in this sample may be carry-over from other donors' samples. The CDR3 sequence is CSAPLGNTEAFF. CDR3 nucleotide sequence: TGCAGTGCTCCCTTGGGGAACACTGAAGCTTTCTTT.